A single sample is the source of the 8 T cell receptor beta chains below, sequenced in a study of identical twins. Each CDR3 protein is one row after TCRdb ran MiXCR on the 5' RACE reads. The sample shows hundreds of thousands of distinct CDR3 sequences, 8.5% to 9.5% of them seen only once. This sample was also put to use in a study of yellow fever vaccine responses in identical twins.

Sequencing was carried out using PBMCs. These receptors were obtained from a woman in her late teens or twenties in good health.

The sample holds a few counts of this clonotype. The chain is built from TRBV19 and TRBJ1-5; D is unclear. CDR3 length: 16 residues. V was trimmed by 3 bases and J by 2 bases, leaving 14 bases between them. Germline CDR1 reads LNHDA; CDR2 reads SQIVND (reference sequence). CDR3 in DNA: TGTGCCAGTAGTATTCTTCTCGCGATAGGCAATCAGCCCCAGCATTTT. Translation gives CASSILLAIGNQPQHF.

The gene calls are TRBV6-1 and TRBJ1-5; D unclear. V was pared by 6 bases and J by 0 bases, with 12 bases between. The CDR3 sequence is 15 residues long. Germline V lookup: CDR1 MNHNS, CDR2 SASEGT. CDR3 DNA sequence: TGTGCCAGCAGCCCCGGACCGATTAGCAATCAGCCCCAGCATTTT. It encodes CASSPGPISNQPQHF.

The chain joins TRBV20-1 to TRBJ2-7; D might be TRBD2 (6 bases). Trimming pared 0 bases from V and 0 bases from J, leaving 9 bases between. Per the germline V gene, CDR1 is DFQATT and CDR2 is SNEGSKA (reference sequence). This CDR3 comprises 14 residues. The CDR3 DNA reads TGCAGTGCTAGAGACCGGACTATCTCCTACGAGCAGTACTTC. This encodes CSARDRTISYEQYF.

This clonotype was detected ten times or more. For the CDR3, the DNA is TGTGCCAGCAGTCCCCGGGGCAGGGATCAAGAGACCCAGTACTTC. Amino acids: CASSPRGRDQETQYF. The chain has TRBV2 and TRBJ2-5; D tentatively fits TRBD1 or TRBD2 (5 bases each). The CDR3 has 15 amino acids. With 5 bases removed from V and 2 bases from J, the gap between germline ends came to 15 bases. CDR1 and CDR2 (germline): SNHLY, FYNNEI.

The V and J genes are TRBV27 and TRBJ2-3; no firm D call. The germline V gene has CDR1 MNHEY and CDR2 SMNVEV (reference sequence). The V end lost 4 bases, the J end lost 10 bases, and 15 bases lay between the germline ends. This CDR3 comprises 13 residues. The CDR3 region has the DNA TGTGCCAGCAGTTCCCAAAAAGACCCAGCGCAGTATTTT. This translates into CASSSQKDPAQYF.

This clonotype has more than one count but fewer than ten. The rearrangement joins TRBV7-2 to TRBJ1-1; tentatively, D is TRBD1 (5 bases). This CDR3 has 13 residues. Trimming took 5 bases from V and 7 from J, leaving 14 bases between them. Germline assignment: CDR1 SGHTA and CDR2 FQGNSA. CDR3 nucleotide sequence: TGTGCCAGCAGCCCCGACAGATCTATTGAAGCTTTCTTT. Protein sequence: CASSPDRSIEAFF.

The chain employs TRBV5-4 and TRBJ2-2, with D perhaps assigned TRBD1 or TRBD2 (5 bases each). This CDR3 spans 17 amino acids. The germline gives CDR1 SGHNT, CDR2 YYREEE (reference sequence). V gave up 3 bases and J gave up 1 base, with 16 bases separating them. This CDR3 reads CASSSLIDSGNTGELFF. CDR3 sequence (DNA): TGTGCCAGCAGCTCCTTAATTGACAGCGGGAACACCGGGGAGCTGTTTTTT.

This clonotype was seen more than once but under ten times. The gene calls are TRBV11-2 and TRBJ2-1; D is possibly TRBD1 (6 bases). The CDR3 covers 12 residues. The germline V gene has CDR1 SGHAT and CDR2 FQNNGV. V was cut by 8 bases and J by 8 bases, with 13 bases left in between. This CDR3 reads CASVPPGDEQFF. The DNA for the CDR3 is TGTGCCAGCGTACCCCCAGGGGATGAGCAGTTCTTC. Based on the CDR3 plus reference TRBV11-2 and TRBJ2-1, the full variable domain is EAGVAQSPRYKIIEKRQSVAFWCNPISGHATLYWYQQILGQGPKLLIQFQNNGVVDDSQLPKDRFSAERLKGVDSTLKIQPAKLEDSAVYLCASVPPGDEQFFGPGTRLTVL.